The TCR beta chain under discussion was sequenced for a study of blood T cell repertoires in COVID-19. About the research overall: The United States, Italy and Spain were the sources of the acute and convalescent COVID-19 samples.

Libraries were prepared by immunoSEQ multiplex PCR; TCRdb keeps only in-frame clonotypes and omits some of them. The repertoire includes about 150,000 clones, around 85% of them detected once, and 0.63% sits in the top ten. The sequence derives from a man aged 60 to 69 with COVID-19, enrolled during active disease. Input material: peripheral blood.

CDR3 residues: CASSQQAVGEQFF. DNA for the CDR3: TGTGCCAGCAGCCAACAGGCCGTGGGTGAGCAGTTCTTC. The chain couples TRBV11-3 to TRBJ2-1, with TRBD1 as a possible D gene (5 bases). V shed 5 bases and J shed 9 bases, with 14 bases lying between them. CDR1 and CDR2 (germline): SGHNT, YENEEA. This CDR3 region has 13 residues.